Listed below are T cell receptor beta chains from one sample, sequenced in a study of OX40 agonist ivuxolimab in advanced cancers. Here immunoSEQ multiplex PCR was the method, and the copy in TCRdb shows in-frame clones only, minus some. The table lists tens of thousands of clones, 80% to 90% of them singletons. The sample consisted of CD4+ or CD8+ T cells sorted from blood, taken in a trial of the OX40 agonist ivuxolimab. All receptors derive from an adult with an advanced solid tumor such as melanoma, head and neck, liver or kidney cancer. Each CDR3 is given with its conserved first and last residue. The order of the fields is clone size, V gene, J gene, D gene, CDR3 protein, CDR3 DNA. The D gene is left open where the match is weak. Only some rows state a clone size, as once, few, many or a class for expanded clones.

size: NA; V: TRBV7-3; J: TRBJ2-3; D: TRBD2; CDR3: CASSKAGTREADTQYF; DNA: TGTGCCAGCAGCAAGGCCGGGACTAGGGAGGCAGATACGCAGTATTTT
size: NA; V: TRBV5-1; J: TRBJ1-5; D: TRBD1; CDR3: CASSLGSGQSSNQPQHF; DNA: TGCGCCAGCAGCTTGGGCTCGGGACAGAGTAGCAATCAGCCCCAGCATTTT
size: NA; V: TRBV6-5; J: TRBJ1-6; D: TRBD1; CDR3: CASRPGQGHNSPLHF; DNA: TGTGCCAGCAGACCCGGACAGGGGCATAATTCACCCCTCCACTTT
size: NA; V: TRBV18; J: TRBJ2-7; D: TRBD2; CDR3: CASSPPSGGSSYEQYF; DNA: TGTGCCAGCTCACCTCCGAGCGGGGGCAGCTCCTACGAGCAGTACTTC
size: NA; V: TRBV30; J: TRBJ2-5; D: NA; CDR3: CAWSSGGNYQETQYF; DNA: TGTGCCTGGAGTTCGGGCGGGAACTACCAAGAGACCCAGTACTTC
size: NA; V: TRBV7-9; J: TRBJ1-5; D: NA; CDR3: CASSLVGQGSGQPQHF; DNA: TGTGCCAGCAGCTTAGTTGGCCAGGGAAGCGGGCAGCCCCAGCATTTT
size: once; V: TRBV7-2; J: TRBJ2-7; D: TRBD2; CDR3: CATQPPGGGMEYEQYF; DNA: TGTGCCACCCAACCCCCGGGGGGGGGCATGGAGTACGAGCAGTACTTC
size: NA; V: TRBV11-2; J: TRBJ2-7; D: TRBD2; CDR3: CASSLGTSGAHEQYF; DNA: TGTGCCAGCAGCTTAGGGACTAGCGGGGCACACGAGCAGTACTTC
size: NA; V: TRBV5-1; J: TRBJ2-7; D: NA; CDR3: CASSLDTRGEQYF; DNA: TGCGCCAGCAGCTTGGACACAAGGGGCGAGCAGTACTTC
size: NA; V: TRBV5-1; J: TRBJ2-5; D: TRBD1; CDR3: CASSLGDRGRGETQYF; DNA: TGCGCCAGCAGCTTGGGGGACAGGGGGCGAGGAGAGACCCAGTACTTC
size: NA; V: TRBV18; J: TRBJ1-4; D: NA; CDR3: CASSLRGSEKLFF; DNA: TGTGCCAGCTCACTTAGAGGGAGTGAAAAACTGTTTTTT
size: NA; V: TRBV11-2; J: TRBJ2-7; D: TRBD2; CDR3: CASSPRERGPEQYF; DNA: TGTGCCAGCAGCCCCCGCGAGCGGGGTCCCGAGCAGTACTTC
size: NA; V: TRBV19; J: TRBJ1-1; D: NA; CDR3: CATLRWGEPEAFF; DNA: TGTGCCACCCTAAGGTGGGGTGAGCCTGAAGCTTTCTTT
size: NA; V: TRBV5-1; J: TRBJ2-1; D: TRBD1; CDR3: CASSNRDRGTNEQFF; DNA: TGCGCCAGCAGCAACCGGGACAGGGGTACCAATGAGCAGTTCTTC
size: NA; V: TRBV6-5; J: TRBJ1-1; D: TRBD1; CDR3: CASSGPGQGKEAFF; DNA: TGTGCCAGCAGTGGACCCGGACAGGGTAAGGAAGCTTTCTTT
size: once; V: TRBV30; J: TRBJ1-3; D: TRBD1; CDR3: CAWWGQANSGNTIYF; DNA: TGTGCCTGGTGGGGACAGGCCAACTCTGGAAACACCATATATTTT
size: NA; V: TRBV6-5; J: TRBJ2-5; D: NA; CDR3: CASSPRGRPEETQYF; DNA: TGTGCCAGCAGTCCGAGGGGCCGGCCGGAAGAGACCCAGTACTTC
size: NA; V: TRBV5-1; J: TRBJ2-5; D: TRBD2; CDR3: CASSFLLSGGEETQYF; DNA: TGCGCCAGCAGCTTCCTCCTTTCGGGGGGGGAAGAGACCCAGTACTTC
size: NA; V: TRBV6-5; J: TRBJ2-4; D: NA; CDR3: CASSPAGRSNIQYF; DNA: TGTGCCAGCAGTCCTGCGGGCCGGAGCAACATTCAGTACTTC
size: NA; V: TRBV30; J: TRBJ2-6; D: NA; CDR3: CAWAGQPWGSGANVLTF; DNA: TGTGCCTGGGCGGGACAGCCCTGGGGGTCTGGGGCCAACGTCCTGACTTTC
size: NA; V: TRBV5-1; J: TRBJ1-4; D: NA; CDR3: CASSLGLAGTSANEKLFF; DNA: TGCGCCAGCAGCTTGGGGTTGGCAGGGACTTCGGCTAATGAAAAACTGTTTTTT
size: NA; V: TRBV10-3; J: TRBJ2-2; D: TRBD2; CDR3: CAAATSTGYTGELFF; DNA: TGTGCCGCCGCGACTAGCACGGGGTACACCGGGGAGCTGTTTTTT
size: NA; V: TRBV27; J: TRBJ2-1; D: NA; CDR3: CASRPDPWAWNEQFF; DNA: TGTGCCAGCAGACCTGACCCCTGGGCATGGAATGAGCAGTTCTTC
size: NA; V: TRBV5-5; J: TRBJ2-2; D: NA; CDR3: CASSLSGELFF; DNA: TGTGCCAGCAGCTTGTCCGGGGAGCTGTTTTTT
size: NA; V: TRBV12-2; J: TRBJ1-4; D: NA; CDR3: CASRPGPWDRNEKLFF; DNA: TGTGCAAGTCGCCCCGGGCCCTGGGACAGGAATGAAAAACTGTTTTTT
size: NA; V: TRBV2; J: TRBJ1-6; D: TRBD1; CDR3: CARGQGVNSPLHF; DNA: TGTGCCAGGGGACAGGGGGTAAATTCACCCCTCCACTTT
size: NA; V: TRBV30; J: TRBJ1-5; D: NA; CDR3: CAWSRGAHSNQPQHF; DNA: TGTGCCTGGAGTAGAGGGGCCCATAGCAATCAGCCCCAGCATTTT
size: once; V: TRBV7-8; J: TRBJ1-1; D: TRBD1; CDR3: CASRDTGDPEAFF; DNA: TGTGCCAGCAGGGATACAGGGGACCCTGAAGCTTTCTTT
size: NA; V: TRBV4-1; J: TRBJ1-1; D: NA; CDR3: CASSHPFMNTEAFF; DNA: TGCGCCAGCAGCCACCCATTTATGAACACTGAAGCTTTCTTT
size: NA; V: TRBV7-3; J: TRBJ2-7; D: TRBD1; CDR3: CAVLWDSPYEQYF; DNA: TGTGCCGTCCTCTGGGACAGCCCCTACGAGCAGTACTTC
size: NA; V: TRBV14; J: TRBJ1-4; D: TRBD1; CDR3: CASSQVRDRHNEKLFF; DNA: TGTGCCAGCAGCCAAGTACGGGACAGACACAATGAAAAACTGTTTTTT
size: NA; V: TRBV10-3; J: TRBJ2-3; D: TRBD2; CDR3: CAISPTKTSGNTDTQYF; DNA: TGTGCCATCAGCCCTACTAAGACTAGCGGGAACACAGATACGCAGTATTTT
size: NA; V: TRBV28; J: TRBJ2-7; D: NA; CDR3: CASSPGLQPSYEQYF; DNA: TGTGCCAGCAGCCCGGGACTCCAACCCTCCTACGAGCAGTACTTC
size: NA; V: TRBV21-1; J: TRBJ2-3; D: NA; CDR3: CASSKKMARDTQYF; DNA: TGTGCCAGCAGCAAAAAAATGGCCCGAGATACGCAGTATTTT
size: NA; V: TRBV30; J: TRBJ2-6; D: NA; CDR3: CAWSEQGGAGANVLTF; DNA: TGTGCCTGGAGTGAGCAAGGGGGGGCTGGGGCCAACGTCCTGACTTTC
size: NA; V: TRBV18; J: TRBJ1-1; D: TRBD1; CDR3: CASSPGQGNDGAFF; DNA: TGTGCCAGCTCACCGGGACAGGGGAACGACGGAGCTTTCTTT
size: once; V: TRBV5-1; J: TRBJ2-7; D: NA; CDR3: CASSLARGGASYEQYF; DNA: TGCGCCAGCAGCTTGGCCCGCGGGGGCGCCTCCTACGAGCAGTACTTC
size: few; V: TRBV19; J: TRBJ2-1; D: NA; CDR3: CASSMSSFEQFF; DNA: TGTGCCAGTAGTATGTCGTCCTTTGAGCAGTTCTTC
size: NA; V: TRBV27; J: TRBJ1-1; D: TRBD1; CDR3: CASSPRQGTEAFF; DNA: TGTGCCAGCAGTCCTCGACAGGGGACTGAAGCTTTCTTT
size: NA; V: TRBV15; J: TRBJ1-5; D: NA; CDR3: CATSRTIGRGEGQPQHF; DNA: TGTGCCACCAGCAGGACGATCGGAAGGGGAGAAGGTCAGCCCCAGCATTTT
size: NA; V: TRBV27; J: TRBJ1-2; D: NA; CDR3: CASRSAGSGGYTF; DNA: TGTGCCAGCAGGAGCGCAGGGTCAGGAGGCTACACCTTC
size: NA; V: TRBV2; J: TRBJ1-1; D: NA; CDR3: CASRSPDSENTEAFF; DNA: TGTGCCAGCAGGTCTCCCGACTCGGAGAACACTGAAGCTTTCTTT
size: NA; V: TRBV7-3; J: TRBJ2-3; D: NA; CDR3: CANRPRGGTDTQYF; DNA: TGTGCCAATCGCCCCCGTGGTGGCACAGATACGCAGTATTTT
size: NA; V: TRBV18; J: TRBJ2-3; D: NA; CDR3: CASSPPSGLTDTQYF; DNA: TGTGCCAGCTCACCACCTAGCGGTCTCACAGATACGCAGTATTTT
size: once; V: TRBV11-3; J: TRBJ2-5; D: TRBD1; CDR3: CASSSNRDSQETQYF; DNA: TGTGCCAGCAGCTCCAACCGGGACAGCCAAGAGACCCAGTACTTC